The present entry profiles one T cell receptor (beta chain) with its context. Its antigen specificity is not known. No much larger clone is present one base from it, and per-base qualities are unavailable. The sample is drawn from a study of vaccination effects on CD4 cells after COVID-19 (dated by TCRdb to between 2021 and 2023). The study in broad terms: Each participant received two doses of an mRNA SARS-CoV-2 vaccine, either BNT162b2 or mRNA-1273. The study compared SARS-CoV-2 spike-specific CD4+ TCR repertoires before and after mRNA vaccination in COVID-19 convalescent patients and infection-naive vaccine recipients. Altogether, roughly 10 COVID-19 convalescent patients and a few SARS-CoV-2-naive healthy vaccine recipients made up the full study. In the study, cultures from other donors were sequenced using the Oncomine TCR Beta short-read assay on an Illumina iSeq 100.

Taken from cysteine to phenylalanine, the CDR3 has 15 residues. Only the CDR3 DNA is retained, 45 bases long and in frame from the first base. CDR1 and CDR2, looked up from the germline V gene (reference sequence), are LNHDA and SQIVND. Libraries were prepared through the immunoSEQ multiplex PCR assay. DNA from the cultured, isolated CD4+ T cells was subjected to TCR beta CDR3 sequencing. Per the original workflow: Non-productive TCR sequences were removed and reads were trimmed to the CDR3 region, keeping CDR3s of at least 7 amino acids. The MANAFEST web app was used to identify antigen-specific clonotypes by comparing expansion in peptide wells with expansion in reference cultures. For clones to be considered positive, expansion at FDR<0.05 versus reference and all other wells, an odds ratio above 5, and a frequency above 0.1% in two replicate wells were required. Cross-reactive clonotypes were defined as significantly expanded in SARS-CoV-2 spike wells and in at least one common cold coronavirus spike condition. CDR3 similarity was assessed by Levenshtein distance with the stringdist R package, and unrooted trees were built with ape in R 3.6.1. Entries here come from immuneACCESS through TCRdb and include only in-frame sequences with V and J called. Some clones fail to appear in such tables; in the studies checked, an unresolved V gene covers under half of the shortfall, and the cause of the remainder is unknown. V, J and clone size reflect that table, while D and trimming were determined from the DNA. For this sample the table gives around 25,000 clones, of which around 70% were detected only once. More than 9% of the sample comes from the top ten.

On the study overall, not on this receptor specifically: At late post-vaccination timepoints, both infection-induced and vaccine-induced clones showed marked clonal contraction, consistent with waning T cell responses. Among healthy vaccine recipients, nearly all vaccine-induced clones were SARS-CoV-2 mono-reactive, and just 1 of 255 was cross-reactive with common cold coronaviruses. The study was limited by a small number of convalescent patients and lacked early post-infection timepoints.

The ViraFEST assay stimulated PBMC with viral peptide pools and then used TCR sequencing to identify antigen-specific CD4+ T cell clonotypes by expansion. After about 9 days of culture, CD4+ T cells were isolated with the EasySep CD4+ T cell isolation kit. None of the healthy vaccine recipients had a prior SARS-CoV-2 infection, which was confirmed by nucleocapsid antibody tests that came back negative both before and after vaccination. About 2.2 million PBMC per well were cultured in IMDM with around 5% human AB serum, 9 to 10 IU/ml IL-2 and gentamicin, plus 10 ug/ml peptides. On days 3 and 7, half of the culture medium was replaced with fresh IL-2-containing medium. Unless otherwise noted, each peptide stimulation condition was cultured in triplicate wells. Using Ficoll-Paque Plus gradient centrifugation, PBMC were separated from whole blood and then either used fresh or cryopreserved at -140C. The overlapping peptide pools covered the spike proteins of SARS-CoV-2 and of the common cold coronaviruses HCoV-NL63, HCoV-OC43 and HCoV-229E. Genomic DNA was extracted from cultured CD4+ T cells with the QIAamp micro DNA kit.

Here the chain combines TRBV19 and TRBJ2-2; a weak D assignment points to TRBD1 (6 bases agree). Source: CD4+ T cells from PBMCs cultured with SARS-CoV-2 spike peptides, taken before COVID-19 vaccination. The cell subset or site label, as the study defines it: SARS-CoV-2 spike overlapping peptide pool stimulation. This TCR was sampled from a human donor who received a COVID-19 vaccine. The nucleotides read TGTGCAAAGATGAGGACAGCTTCGAACACCGGGGAGCTGTTTTTT. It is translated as CAKMRTASNTGELFF.